Listed below are T cell receptor beta chains from one sample, sequenced in a study of monozygotic twins with inflammatory bowel disease. TCRdb reprocessed the 5' RACE reads; each CDR3 protein has one entry and no DNA is given. Here the sample table reports about 440,000 distinct CDR3 sequences. Sample: blood. The receptors come from a human donor with ulcerative colitis or Crohn's disease, or a healthy co-twin of an affected twin (not recorded which). CDR3s include the opening cysteine and the closing phenylalanine or tryptophan. The order of the fields is V gene, J gene, CDR3 protein.

V gene: TRBV6-1; J gene: TRBJ1-5; CDR3 protein: CASSVTGEGQPQHF
V gene: TRBV5-1; J gene: TRBJ2-5; CDR3 protein: CASSPGAGDEETQYF
V gene: TRBV6-5; J gene: TRBJ2-7; CDR3 protein: CASSYLAGGPSEQYF
V gene: TRBV7-6; J gene: TRBJ2-2; CDR3 protein: CASSPTTQMDTGELFF
V gene: TRBV5-1; J gene: TRBJ1-2; CDR3 protein: CASSLVPTGGGYTF
V gene: TRBV19; J gene: TRBJ1-1; CDR3 protein: CASMKVGGFTEAFF
V gene: TRBV5-8; J gene: TRBJ2-1; CDR3 protein: CASSLSYTYYNEQFF
V gene: TRBV7-8; J gene: TRBJ2-1; CDR3 protein: CASSLIRELVEQFF
V gene: TRBV5-6; J gene: TRBJ1-3; CDR3 protein: CASSLGEDISGNTIYF
V gene: TRBV7-8; J gene: TRBJ1-2; CDR3 protein: CASSLGTGDGYTF
V gene: TRBV5-1; J gene: TRBJ1-1; CDR3 protein: CASSPPGGNFEAFF